This T cell receptor (beta chain) was retrieved from a study of blood T cell repertoires in COVID-19. Only a few counts were recorded for this clone. This CDR3 has 14 amino acids. V lost 3 bases, J lost 3 bases, and 5 bases stayed unmatched. The germline V gene encodes CDR1 LNHDA and CDR2 SQIVND (reference sequence). Assay: immunoSEQ multiplex PCR; the TCRdb copy retains only in-frame clones and omits some. Altogether about 42,000 clones are present, 60% to 85% being singletons, with the ten largest covering roughly 8.7%. The chain couples TRBV19 to TRBJ2-7, with 7 bases matching TRBD2. The sample comprised peripheral blood. This TCR derives from a man aged 65 to 79 with active or convalescent COVID-19. DNA for the CDR3: TGTGCCAGTAGTATTAAGCGGGGTAACTACGAGCAGTACTTC. Residues: CASSIKRGNYEQYF.